These T cell receptor beta chains were read from a single sample in a study of beta chain features in type 1 diabetes. The repertoire was sequenced with immunoSEQ multiplex PCR; TCRdb's copy has only in-frame clones and lacks some. The sample consists of some 350,000 clones, 9.5% to 10% of them appearing once. The sample comprised central memory CD4+ T cells from blood. The receptor set was obtained from a man aged 30 to 45 with type 1 diabetes. Both conserved end residues are part of each CDR3. Fields, in order: V gene, clone size, D gene, J gene, CDR3 protein, CDR3 DNA. The D gene is left open where the match is weak. A clone size is listed for some rows: how often the clone was seen (once, few, many), or a class if it is expanded.

>TRBV30|few|NA|TRBJ2-7
CAWRSEFPYEQYF
TGTGCCTGGAGATCCGAGTTCCCATACGAGCAGTACTTC
>TRBV6-5|NA|NA|TRBJ1-2
CASRLDSSNYGYTF
TGTGCCAGCAGATTGGACAGTTCTAACTATGGCTACACCTTC
>TRBV18|NA|TRBD2|TRBJ2-2
CASSPRLAGGSGELFF
TGTGCCAGCTCACCAAGACTAGCGGGAGGATCCGGGGAGCTGTTTTTT
>TRBV5-4|few|NA|TRBJ2-7
CASSLDQGGVYEQYF
TGTGCCAGCAGCTTGGATCAGGGTGGGGTATACGAGCAGTACTTC
>TRBV11-1|many|NA|TRBJ1-2
CASSLAGVGSGDGYTF
TGTGCCAGCAGCTTAGCCGGGGTCGGGAGTGGTGATGGCTACACCTTC
>TRBV9|few|TRBD2|TRBJ2-7
CASSVEVLSGSPLNNEQYF
TGTGCCAGCAGCGTAGAGGTCCTTAGCGGGAGTCCCCTAAACAACGAGCAGTACTTC
>TRBV5-1|NA|NA|TRBJ2-7
CASSLVPYYEQYF
TGCGCCAGCAGCTTGGTTCCGTACTACGAGCAGTACTTC
>TRBV5-1|few|NA|TRBJ2-3
CASSPISTDTQYF
TGCGCCAGCAGCCCGATTAGCACAGATACGCAGTATTTT
>TRBV7-2|NA|NA|TRBJ2-3
CASSLDRADTQYF
TGTGCCAGCAGCTTAGACCGGGCAGATACGCAGTATTTT
>TRBV28|NA|NA|TRBJ2-3
CASRGDTQYF
TGTGCCAGCAGGGGGGATACGCAGTATTTT
>TRBV2|NA|TRBD2|TRBJ2-3
CASSGTSGSPDTQYF
TGTGCCAGCAGTGGGACTAGCGGGAGCCCAGATACGCAGTATTTT
>TRBV4-3|few|NA|TRBJ1-1
CASSQDKQWDTEAFF
TGCGCCAGCAGCCAAGATAAACAGTGGGACACTGAAGCTTTCTTT
>TRBV18|few|NA|TRBJ2-7
CASSEGSNSYEQYF
TGTGCCAGCTCGGAAGGATCCAACTCCTACGAGCAGTACTTC
>TRBV5-1|NA|TRBD2|TRBJ2-1
CASSLAPGAAAGGEQFF
TGCGCCAGCAGCTTGGCCCCAGGGGCGGCAGCGGGGGGGGAGCAGTTCTTC
>TRBV30|few|TRBD1|TRBJ2-1
CAWSAGQGLYNEQFF
TGTGCCTGGAGTGCGGGACAGGGCCTATACAATGAGCAGTTCTTC
>TRBV7-8|few|TRBD1|TRBJ1-2
CASTLSGTERYGYTF
TGTGCCAGCACCCTCTCCGGGACAGAGAGATATGGCTACACCTTC
>TRBV7-3|NA|NA|TRBJ2-2
CASSLATGELFF
TGTGCCAGCAGCCTAGCTACCGGGGAGCTGTTTTTT
>TRBV5-5|NA|TRBD1|TRBJ2-7
CASSLGPGQGASEQYF
TGTGCCAGCAGCTTGGGGCCTGGACAGGGGGCAAGCGAGCAGTACTTC
>TRBV4-2|NA|TRBD2|TRBJ2-2
CASSQEPRGSSMAGELFF
TGTGCCAGCAGCCAAGAACCCCGCGGGAGCTCTATGGCCGGGGAGCTGTTTTTT
>TRBV4-3|few|TRBD2|TRBJ2-7
CASSQGVAGDYEQYF
TGCGCCAGCAGCCAAGGAGTAGCGGGAGACTACGAGCAGTACTTC
>TRBV5-1|NA|NA|TRBJ2-7
CASSLLMSSYEQYF
TGCGCCAGCAGCTTATTGATGAGCTCCTACGAGCAGTACTTC
>TRBV4-2|NA|TRBD1|TRBJ1-4
CASSPGQTYNEKLFF
TGTGCCAGCAGCCCGGGACAGACATATAATGAAAAACTGTTTTTT
>TRBV29-1|few|TRBD1|TRBJ2-7
CSGRQGRLPYEQYF
TGCAGCGGGCGACAGGGGAGGCTCCCCTACGAGCAGTACTTC
>TRBV4-2|NA|TRBD1|TRBJ1-1
CASSQGDTTGSNTEAFF
TGTGCCAGCAGCCAGGGGGACACGACAGGGTCCAACACTGAAGCTTTCTTT
>TRBV27|few|NA|TRBJ2-3
CASTSWGDGTDTQYF
TGTGCCAGCACCTCATGGGGGGACGGCACAGATACGCAGTATTTT
>TRBV10-3|few|NA|TRBJ2-4
CASSTGVNNIQYF
TGTGCCAGCAGTACTGGGGTCAATAACATTCAGTACTTC
>TRBV11-2|NA|TRBD2|TRBJ2-1
CASSQVLAGVNEQFF
TGTGCCAGCAGCCAGGTACTAGCGGGAGTAAATGAGCAGTTCTTC
>TRBV7-2|NA|NA|TRBJ2-3
CASSETRGDTQYF
TGTGCCAGCAGCGAAACCCGGGGAGATACGCAGTATTTT
>TRBV5-4|few|NA|TRBJ2-7
CASSFVRGYEQYF
TGTGCCAGCAGCTTCGTAAGGGGATACGAGCAGTACTTC
>TRBV5-1|few|NA|TRBJ2-5
CASSLSQGPQETQYF
TGCGCCAGCAGCTTGTCACAGGGCCCTCAAGAGACCCAGTACTTC
>TRBV5-4|NA|NA|TRBJ2-1
CASSRGGVTYNEQFF
TGTGCCAGCAGCCGAGGGGGGGTCACCTACAATGAGCAGTTCTTC
>TRBV6-6|few|NA|TRBJ1-1
CASRGAWVGAFF
TGTGCCAGCAGGGGGGCGTGGGTTGGAGCTTTCTTT
>TRBV19|few|TRBD1|TRBJ1-5
CASSFQQGASNQPQHF
TGTGCCAGTAGTTTCCAACAGGGGGCCAGCAATCAGCCCCAGCATTTT
>TRBV5-1|NA|NA|TRBJ2-7
CACPPPGAYEQYF
TGCGCCTGCCCACCGCCAGGGGCCTACGAGCAGTACTTC
>TRBV6-5|few|NA|TRBJ1-1
CASSYYGDTLGEAFF
TGTGCCAGCAGTTACTACGGGGATACACTTGGTGAAGCTTTCTTT
>TRBV5-5|NA|TRBD2|TRBJ2-7
CASSWGLAGPQGEQYF
TGTGCCAGCAGCTGGGGACTAGCGGGACCGCAAGGCGAGCAGTACTTC
>TRBV10-1|NA|TRBD1|TRBJ2-2
CATRQGPTGELFF
TGCGCCACCCGACAGGGGCCCACCGGGGAGCTGTTTTTT